This TCR beta chain was identified during a study of human T cells and chemical hapten exposure. About the study: Read at 6 days, the patch tests placed 0.01% DPC on the upper back.

Documented time point: patch test 2, 6 weeks after DPC sensitization. Treatment defined: therapeutic diphenylcyclopropenone sensitization with weekly scalp DPC. J was trimmed by 7 bases and V by 1 base; bases with no gene match: 10. The CDR3 totals 16 residues. Germline V gene lookup returns CDR1 MDHEN and CDR2 SYDVKM. For the library, individual cDNA molecules each received unique molecular identifiers. MiXCR was run by TCRdb on the RACE reads, yielding one entry per CDR3 protein. The sample comprises about 70,000 distinct CDR3 sequences, 8.5% of which are singletons, and approximately 3.4% rests with the top ten.

This specimen was whole blood, taken in connection with sensitization to the hapten diphenylcyclopropenone (DPC). This clonotype was obtained from a woman in her forties or fifties with alopecia areata. Some clones in this sample may be carry-over from other donors' samples. This rearrangement joins TRBV28 to TRBJ1-5; 7 bases are shared with TRBD1. The CDR3 coding sequence is TGTGCCAGCAGTTTATCCACAGGGGCGTTAGGCCAGCCCCAGCATTTT. It specifies CASSLSTGALGQPQHF.